The subject of this entry is one T cell receptor beta chain. The data originate from a study of blood T cell repertoires in COVID-19. Study-wide context: Sample material is recorded as cDNA or gDNA derived from T cells, B-cell-depleted T cells, or PBMCs.

The CDR3 covers 18 residues. Trimming pared 0 bases from V and 2 bases from J, leaving 17 bases between. Germline V CDR1 and CDR2: MGHRA, YSYEKL. In Seattle, patients joined the study during active infection and were tracked longitudinally. Libraries were prepared by immunoSEQ multiplex PCR; TCRdb keeps only in-frame clonotypes and omits some of them. The sample has 150,000 to 200,000 clones; roughly 80% are singletons. The chain carries TRBV4-1 and TRBJ2-1; weak D call: TRBD1 (5 bases). The sequencing sample was made of peripheral blood. The sequence came from a woman between 35 and 50 years old with COVID-19, enrolled during active disease. In nucleotides, the CDR3 is TGCGCCAGCAGCCAAGATGTGGGGCTAAGGGCCCCCTACAATGAGCAGTTCTTC. Translating gives CASSQDVGLRAPYNEQFF.